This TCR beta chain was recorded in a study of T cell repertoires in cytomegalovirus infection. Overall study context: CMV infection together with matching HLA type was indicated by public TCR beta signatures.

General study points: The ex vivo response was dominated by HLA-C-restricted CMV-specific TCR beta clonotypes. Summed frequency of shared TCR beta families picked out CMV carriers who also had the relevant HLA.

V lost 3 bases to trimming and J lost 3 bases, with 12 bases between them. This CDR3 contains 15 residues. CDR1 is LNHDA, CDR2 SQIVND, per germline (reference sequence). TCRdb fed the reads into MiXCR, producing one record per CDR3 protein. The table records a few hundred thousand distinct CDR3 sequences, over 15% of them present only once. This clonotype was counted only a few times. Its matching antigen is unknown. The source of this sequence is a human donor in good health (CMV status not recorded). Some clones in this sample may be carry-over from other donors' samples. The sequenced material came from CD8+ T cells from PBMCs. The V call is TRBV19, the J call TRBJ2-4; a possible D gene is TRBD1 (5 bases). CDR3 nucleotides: TGTGCCAGTAGTATTTCAGGGTTTGGCAAAAACATTCAGTACTTC. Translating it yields CASSISGFGKNIQYF.